This T cell receptor beta chain was obtained from a study of CD8 T cells in Susac syndrome. The CDR3 covers 15 residues. Germline V gene data show CDR1 as LGHDT and CDR2 as YNNKEL (reference sequence). Deletions cut 0 bases from V and 1 base from J, with 9 bases between. Reverse transcription of roughly 0.5 to 1 ug RNA was carried out with random hexamers. The method of amplification for TCR beta CDR3 was immunoSEQ multiplex PCR, covering 54 Vbeta and 13 Jbeta. Via MiXCR, TCRdb re-called the immunoSEQ multiplex PCR reads, giving one row per CDR3 protein. The sample gives 120,000 or so distinct CDR3 sequences, approximately 94% of which show up once; approximately 0.12% is in the top ten.

This rearrangement joins TRBV3-1 to TRBJ1-1; D is undetermined. The sequencing input was CD4+ T cells from PBMCs. This receptor was obtained from a human donor with multiple sclerosis. CDR3 nucleotides: TGTGCCAGCAGCCAAGAGTTGACAAGGAACACTGAAGCTTTCTTT. Encoded protein: CASSQELTRNTEAFF.